This TCR beta chain emerged from a study of blood T cells in healthy people across ages (dated by TCRdb to the mid-2010s). Background on the whole study: Template switching captured roughly one uniquely barcoded TCR beta cDNA molecule per two T cells in model experiments. For two donors (one aged 18 to 29 and one aged 80 or older), the study analyzed two additional independent replicas of 1 million unique cDNA reads from the same blood draw. Using deep sequencing normalized with unique cDNA molecular identifiers, the study measured how TCR beta repertoire diversity changes with age. The donors were split into four age groups: young (average around 15 years), middle-aged (roughly 40), aged (roughly 60) and long-lived (approximately 80).

Only a few counts were recorded for this clonotype. Its antigen target is currently unknown. The record has no base qualities; no much larger clone is one base away. Inclusive of the bounding cysteine and phenylalanine, the CDR3 is 14 residues long. Kept here is only the CDR3 DNA, which spans 42 bases and is read in frame from base 1. V and J are truncated by 4 bases and 5 bases respectively, leaving an intervening sequence of 15 bases. CDR1 and CDR2 (SGHVS, FQNEAQ) derive from the germline V gene. Systemically healthy Caucasian individuals from Russia, roughly 40 in total and aged about 6 to 100 years, were included as donors. Around 9.8 milliliters of peripheral blood were collected from each donor into EDTA-treated Vacutainer tubes. Ficoll-Paque density-gradient centrifugation was used to isolate PBMCs, with at least 7 million per sample. Total RNA was extracted from PBMCs with Trizol reagent, with at least 5.5 micrograms obtained per sample. For every donor, an aliquot of PBMCs went through flow cytometry to measure the percentages of naive CD45RAhigh/CD27high T cells.

Paper-wide results and their limitations: Estimates of total diversity based on one million sequenced T cells were considered lower bounds and underestimates. Because profiling used bulk unsorted PBMCs, naive and antigen-experienced compartments could not be compared conclusively. The long-lived group showed more naive CD4+ T cells, fewer expanded clones and increased TCR diversity than the aged group, suggesting age selection. The CMV infection status of donors was not known, potentially confounding age-related changes in expanded clonotypes. A strong correlation was found between observed TCR beta diversity and the percentage of naive T cells measured by flow cytometry. Observed TCR beta diversity per million T cells fell roughly linearly with age, and a significant reduction was already apparent by age around 40.

To prepare the library, 5' RACE was applied. Sequenced on an Illumina HiSeq 2500. A second PCR of about 6 to 12 cycles was run with a J-beta primer mix and a sample-barcoded 5' primer. Each TCR beta cDNA molecule received a unique molecular identifier from a template-switch 5' adaptor carrying 12 random nucleotides. Each sample yielded at least 2.5 million CDR3-containing paired-end reads. First-strand cDNA synthesis was performed from all RNA using the Mint cDNA synthesis kit, with priming by a TRBC-specific oligonucleotide. Following uracil-DNA glycosylase treatment, a first 18-cycle PCR with universal primers M1SS and BC2_uni_R was performed on all cDNA. The source study handled its data this way. Normalization of each sample was performed by random selection of 1 million high-quality reads, each carrying a distinct molecular identifier. Reads sharing molecular identifiers were discarded rather than binned into consensus sequences. MiTCR, set to a Q25 quality threshold and the strictest error-elimination algorithm, was used for CDR3 identification, clonotype clustering and error correction. A nonparametric unseen species model with Euler transformation was used to estimate a lower bound on total TCR beta diversity. The public sequencing data were trimmed at Q25 with fastp and processed into clonotypes with MiXCR by TCRdb, which kept only in-frame beta chains. Records with the same CDR3 protein are collapsed into one entry carrying the most frequent genes and DNA. The V and J calls come from TCRdb's annotation, not from the publication. In this sample the table shows over a million distinct CDR3 sequences, under 30% of which occur a single time. The top ten hold about 0.8% of the sample.

These records were also assigned to another study, of T cells of mothers and their children. Looking at the second paper: Nine systemically healthy Caucasian individuals served as donors, namely three mothers together with their six children. cDNA synthesis used all of the extracted RNA, with 1.5 ug of RNA in each 15 ul reaction. In the second PCR, the M1S primer introduced both the sample barcodes and 2-4 random nucleotides. Over 9.5 million TCR beta CDR3 reads were obtained for each mother, and 2.5 million to 3 million reads were obtained for each child. In both related and unrelated pairs, thymic selection shapes the output of TCR recombination in a similar way, with inherited differences having only a minor effect. Normalized repertoire overlap was always slightly but never significantly higher in related than unrelated mother-child pairs. No persistent microchimeric T cell clones were found, with a detection sensitivity of around 100 clones per million clonotypes. To look for features that set related mother-child pairs apart from unrelated individuals, the researchers ran deep NGS to compare the TCR beta repertoires of mothers and children. On average, the children were about 10 +/- 4 years old, while the mothers were around 42 +/- 4 years old. After adapters were ligated using NEBNext reagents, the libraries underwent 100+100 nt paired-end sequencing on an Illumina HiSeq 2000. Mother and child libraries were prepared a month apart and sequenced in separate runs to prevent cross-contamination. For each donor, somewhere between roughly 450,000 and 2,200,000 distinct TCR beta clonotypes were identified. Naive TCR beta clonotypes were estimated from low-frequency clonotypes matched to each donor's FACS-determined naive share, without sorting.

This chain joins TRBV7-8 to TRBJ2-7; the D region is possibly TRBD1 or TRBD2, each matching across 5 bases. This TCR derives from a girl under 10 years old in good health. The specimen was blood. The bases read TGTGCCAGCAGCTCCCCTCCAAGGGACCACGAGCAGTACTTC. Its product reads: CASSSPPRDHEQYF. Extended through the reference TRBV7-8 and TRBJ2-7 proteins, this CDR3 yields the full variable domain: GAGVSQSPRYKVAKRGQDVALRCDPISGHVSLFWYQQALGQGPEFLTYFQNEAQLDKSGLPSDRFFAERPEGSVSTLKIQRTQQEDSAVYLCASSSPPRDHEQYFGPGTRLTVT.